This T cell receptor beta chain was profiled in a study of T cell repertoires in cytomegalovirus infection. Background on the study: Selection of CMV epitopes for the study included recently identified HLA-C-restricted and well-studied HLA-B-restricted ones. Public TCR beta signatures were indicative of both CMV infection and a matching HLA type. Study findings and constraints: The study found HLA-C-restricted CMV-specific TCR beta clonotypes dominating the ex vivo response.

TCRdb ran MiXCR on the reads and lists one entry per CDR3 protein. The data hold around 430,000 distinct CDR3 sequences, with about 42% observed a single time. V dropped 1 base and J dropped 2; count of bases not matched to a gene: 5. The CDR3 sequence is 15 residues long. Germline V gene lookup returns CDR1 SGHVS and CDR2 FNYEAQ. Notes on this clonotype: Its antigen is still unknown.

The chain carries TRBV7-6 and TRBJ2-7, with 7 bases identical to TRBD2. This specimen was cultured PBMCs, taken from culture after CMV antigen stimulation. The receptor was derived from a human donor in good health (CMV status not recorded). Some clones in this sample may be carry-over from other donors' samples. DNA for the CDR3: TGTGCCAGCAGCTTAGGGGGCGGGAGTCCCTACGAGCAGTACTTC. This gives the protein CASSLGGGSPYEQYF.